This entry concerns a single TCR beta chain. Antigen: not known. Germline V gene sequence: CDR1 LNHNV, CDR2 YYDKDF (reference sequence). The length of the CDR3 is 13 residues. V was cut by 0 bases and J by 8 bases, with 10 bases left in between. This entry is derived from a study of cytomegalovirus exposure and HLA in healthy donors. Study-level points and caveats: Analysis was performed later, and it showed HLA-associated TCR beta chains to be more clonally expanded than equally common others. The study flagged some 170 TCR beta chains as cytomegalovirus-associated.

The PCR ran on 60 Vbeta and 13 Jbeta primers. Assay: immunoSEQ multiplex PCR; the TCRdb copy retains only in-frame clones and omits some. In the table there are about 120,000 clones, over 75% of which are singletons. This chain links TRBV15 with TRBJ1-2, with a tentative D call TRBD1 (5 bases). The specimen was PBMCs. The source is a woman aged 18-29 years in good health and CMV-seronegative. CDR3: CATSRDRAYGYTF. CDR3 nucleotides: TGTGCCACCAGCAGAGACAGGGCGTACGGCTACACCTTC.